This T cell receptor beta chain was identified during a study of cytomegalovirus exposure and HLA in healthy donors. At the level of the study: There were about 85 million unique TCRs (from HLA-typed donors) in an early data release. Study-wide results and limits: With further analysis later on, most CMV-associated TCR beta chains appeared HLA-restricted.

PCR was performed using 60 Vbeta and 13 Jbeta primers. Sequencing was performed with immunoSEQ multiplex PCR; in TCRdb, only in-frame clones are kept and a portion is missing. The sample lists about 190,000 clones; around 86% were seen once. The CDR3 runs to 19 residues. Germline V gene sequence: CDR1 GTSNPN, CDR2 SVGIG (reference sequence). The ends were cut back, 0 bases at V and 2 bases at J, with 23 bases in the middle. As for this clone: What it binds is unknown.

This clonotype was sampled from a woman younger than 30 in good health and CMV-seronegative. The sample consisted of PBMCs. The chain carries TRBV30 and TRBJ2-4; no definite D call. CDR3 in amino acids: CAWSVSVFTRPGPKNIQYF. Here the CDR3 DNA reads TGTGCCTGGAGTGTTTCGGTATTCACACGTCCAGGTCCCAAAAACATTCAGTACTTC.